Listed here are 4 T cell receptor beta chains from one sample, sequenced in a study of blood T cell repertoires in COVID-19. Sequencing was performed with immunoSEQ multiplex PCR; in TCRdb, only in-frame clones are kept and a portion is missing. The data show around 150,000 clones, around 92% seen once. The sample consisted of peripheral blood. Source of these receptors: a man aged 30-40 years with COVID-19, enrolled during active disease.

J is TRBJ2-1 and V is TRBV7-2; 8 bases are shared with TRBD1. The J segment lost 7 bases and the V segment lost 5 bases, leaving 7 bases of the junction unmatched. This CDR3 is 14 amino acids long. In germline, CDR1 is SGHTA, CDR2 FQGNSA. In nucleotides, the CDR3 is TGTGCCAGCAGCGTAAGCCGGACAGGGAATGAGCAGTTCTTC. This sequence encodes CASSVSRTGNEQFF. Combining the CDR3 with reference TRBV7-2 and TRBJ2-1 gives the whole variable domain GAGVSQSPSNKVTEKGKDVELRCDPISGHTALYWYRQSLGQGLEFLIYFQGNSAPDKSGLPSDRFSAERTGGSVSTLTIQRTQQEDSAVYLCASSVSRTGNEQFFGPGTRLTVL.

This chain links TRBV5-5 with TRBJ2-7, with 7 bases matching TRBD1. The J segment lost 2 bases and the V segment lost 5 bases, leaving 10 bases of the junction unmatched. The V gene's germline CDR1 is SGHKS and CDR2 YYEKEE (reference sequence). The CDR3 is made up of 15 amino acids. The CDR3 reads CASSYGQDAAYEQYF. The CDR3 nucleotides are TGTGCCAGCAGTTATGGACAGGATGCGGCCTACGAGCAGTACTTC.

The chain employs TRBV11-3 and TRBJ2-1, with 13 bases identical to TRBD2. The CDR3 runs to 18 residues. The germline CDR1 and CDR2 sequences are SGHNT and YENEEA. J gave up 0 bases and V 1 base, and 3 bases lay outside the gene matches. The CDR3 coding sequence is TGTGCCAGCAGCTTAGGACTAGCGGGGGGCATCTCCTACAATGAGCAGTTCTTC. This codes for CASSLGLAGGISYNEQFF.

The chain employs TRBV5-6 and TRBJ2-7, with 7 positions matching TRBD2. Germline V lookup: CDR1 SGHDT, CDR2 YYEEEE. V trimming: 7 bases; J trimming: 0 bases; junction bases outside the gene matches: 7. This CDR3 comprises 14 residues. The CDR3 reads CASDSGGSSYEQYF. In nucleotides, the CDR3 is TGTGCCAGCGACAGTGGCGGGAGCTCCTACGAGCAGTACTTC.